Listed here are 31 T cell receptor beta chains from one sample, sequenced in a study of T cells in Graves' hyperthyroidism and ophthalmopathy. It was RNA transcripts that yielded the amplified TCR beta CDR3 regions. With the HTBI primer set, the TCR CDR3 went through a first round of RT-PCR. TCRdb re-called the multiplex PCR reads through MiXCR, storing one row per CDR3 protein. The data contain 350,000 or so distinct CDR3 sequences, over 20% of them singletons. The material sequenced was blood. These receptors were obtained from a woman in her 50s with Graves' hyperthyroidism.

This clonotype came up many times. CDR3 coding DNA: TGTGCCAGCAGTCCCAGCGGGATGGATGCAGATACGCAGTATTTT. Protein sequence: CASSPSGMDADTQYF. V and J are TRBV12-3 or TRBV12-4 and TRBJ2-3; 7 bases are shared with TRBD2. There are 15 residues in the CDR3. Trimming cost V 5 bases and J 4 bases; bases outside gene matches: 9.

This clonotype occurred many times. V gene TRBV27 combines with J gene TRBJ2-7; 9 positions agree with TRBD2. The CDR3 covers 14 residues. The junction had 6 bases not matched to a gene; V was cut back by 7 bases and J by 2 bases. Germline V CDR1 and CDR2: MNHEY, SMNVEV (reference sequence). CDR3 sequence (DNA): TGTGCCAGCAAAATCGGGACTAGCACCTACGAGCAGTACTTC. Translation: CASKIGTSTYEQYF.

This chain links TRBV30 with TRBJ1-1; D not certain. V gave up 0 bases and J gave up 0 bases, with 8 bases separating them. Germline CDR1 and CDR2: GTSNPN and SVGIG (reference sequence). The CDR3 spans 14 residues. The CDR3 nucleotides read TGTGCCTGGAGTGTAGGGAGGATGAACACTGAAGCTTTCTTT. This translates into CAWSVGRMNTEAFF.

This clonotype was seen repeatedly, ten times or more. The chain links TRBV2 to TRBJ2-5; the D gene is possibly TRBD2 (7 bases). V was clipped by 3 bases and J by 7 bases, with 12 bases between them. Germline lookup yields CDR1 SNHLY and CDR2 FYNNEI. CDR3 length: 13 residues. The CDR3 loop reads CASSDSRGGTQYF. As DNA, the CDR3 is TGTGCCAGCAGTGATTCTAGGGGGGGGACCCAGTACTTC.

This clonotype was found many times. The chain recombines TRBV9 with TRBJ1-4; a weak D match, TRBD1 (5 bases). The germline V gene has CDR1 SGDLS and CDR2 YYNGEE. Trimming cost V 4 bases and J 4 bases, with 11 bases left between them. CDR3 length: 14 amino acids. The CDR3 protein is CASSLGAGNEKLFF. CDR3 in DNA: TGTGCCAGCAGCCTCGGGGCGGGTAATGAAAAACTGTTTTTT.

The chain carries TRBV6-2 or TRBV6-3 and TRBJ2-3; 13 bases map to TRBD2. The CDR3 spans 20 residues. The V gene end was trimmed by 0 bases and the J gene end by 3 bases; junction bases not matched to a gene: 12. Germline lookup yields CDR1 MNHEY and CDR2 SVGEGT. CDR3 DNA: TGTGCCAGCAGTTACTCGATACTAGCGGGAGGGCCGATCCAGACAGATACGCAGTATTTT. This gives the protein CASSYSILAGGPIQTDTQYF.

Many counts were recorded for this clonotype. In nucleotides, the CDR3 is TGTGCCTGGAGTCTTACAGGGAGAAGAAATGAAAAACTGTTTTTT. Its protein is CAWSLTGRRNEKLFF. The chain has TRBV30 and TRBJ1-4; D perhaps matches TRBD1 (6 bases). The CDR3 spans 15 residues. Germline loops: CDR1 GTSNPN, CDR2 SVGIG (reference sequence). Trimming took 2 bases from V and 5 from J, leaving 15 bases between them.

The J gene is TRBJ2-7, the V gene TRBV12-5, with TRBD1 matching 9 bases. This CDR3 is 16 amino acids long. CDR1 is LGHNT, CDR2 FRNRAP, per germline. V trimming: 4 bases; J trimming: 5 bases; junction bases outside the gene matches: 12. CDR3 sequence (DNA): TGTGCTAGTGGTTCGTCTCCCGGGACAGGGCAAAACGAGCAGTACTTC. Translation: CASGSSPGTGQNEQYF.

This clonotype was counted a few times. The chain uses TRBV15 and TRBJ1-2; perhaps TRBD1 as D (6 bases). The CDR3 is made up of 14 amino acids. CDR1 and CDR2 from the germline V gene are LNHNV and YYDKDF (reference sequence). The germline V and J ends were trimmed by 4 bases and 4 bases, with 13 bases remaining between them. The CDR3 loop is CATSTQGKGYGYTF. The CDR3 DNA sequence: TGTGCCACCAGCACCCAGGGGAAGGGCTATGGCTACACCTTC. Together with reference TRBV15 and TRBJ1-2, the CDR3 gives the full variable domain: DAMVIQNPRYQVTQFGKPVTLSCSQTLNHNVMYWYQQKSSQAPKLLFHYYDKDFNNEADTPDNFQSRRPNTSFCFLDIRSPGLGDTAMYLCATSTQGKGYGYTFGSGTRLTVV.

This clonotype was counted between two and nine times. The rearrangement links TRBV19 to TRBJ2-5, with D perhaps TRBD1 (7 bases). The V gene's germline CDR1 is LNHDA and CDR2 SQIVND (reference sequence). V was clipped by 6 bases and J by 4 bases, with 12 bases between them. CDR3 length equals 13 residues. The CDR3 coding sequence is TGTGCCAGTAGATCAGGGGGGAGAGAGACCCAGTACTTC. It codes for CASRSGGRETQYF.

This clonotype was detected only a few times. The rearrangement links TRBV7-9 to TRBJ2-7, with 8 bases matching TRBD1. Germline V gene data show CDR1 as SEHNR and CDR2 as FQNEAQ (reference sequence). The CDR3 runs 13 residues. V was pared by 5 bases and J by 7 bases, with 7 bases of the junction left unmatched. CDR3 DNA sequence: TGTGCCAGCAGCCAGGGACAGGTGGGGGAGCAGTACTTC. This codes for CASSQGQVGEQYF.

The table lists this clonotype with many counts. The gene calls are TRBV30 and TRBJ1-3; D is unclear. The CDR3 is 13 residues long. Germline assignment: CDR1 GTSNPN and CDR2 SVGIG (reference sequence). Trimming shortened V by 2 bases and J by 0 bases, and 5 bases separated the two germline ends. The CDR3 spells CAWSNLSGNTIYF. Written as DNA, the CDR3 is TGTGCCTGGAGTAACCTCTCTGGAAACACCATATATTTT.

The chain is built from TRBV12-3 or TRBV12-4 and TRBJ2-5, with D tentatively TRBD1 (6 bases). The CDR3 has 15 residues. The V end lost 3 bases, the J end lost 8 bases, and 19 bases lay between the germline ends. CDR3 DNA sequence: TGTGCCAGCAGTTTCAGCGGAACAGGGAAGAACACCCAGTACTTC. Translating gives CASSFSGTGKNTQYF.

The rearrangement uses TRBV20-1 and TRBJ2-7; 9 nucleotides agree with TRBD2. The V and J ends lost 4 bases and 5 bases, in that order; junction bases with no gene match: 6. This CDR3 is 13 amino acids long. Germline V gene lookup returns CDR1 DFQATT and CDR2 SNEGSKA (reference sequence). The CDR3, as DNA: TGCAGTGCTATTAGCGGGAGAATCGACGAGCAGTACTTC. It specifies CSAISGRIDEQYF.

This clonotype was seen a handful of times. DNA for the CDR3: TGTGCCAGCAGCTCTGCGGGGTCTAGCCACAATGAGCAGTTCTTC. Its translation is CASSSAGSSHNEQFF. The V and J genes are TRBV5-4 and TRBJ2-1, with D possibly TRBD2 on 6 matching bases. The germline CDR1 and CDR2 sequences are SGHNT and YYREEE (reference sequence). V was cut by 3 bases and J by 5 bases, with 15 bases left in between. The CDR3 sequence is 15 residues long.

This clonotype occurred many times. The chain combines TRBV7-2 with TRBJ1-5; D remains ambiguous. This CDR3 contains 14 residues. CDR1 is SGHTA and CDR2 is FQGNSA in the germline V gene. Trimming took 4 bases from V and 9 from J, leaving 16 bases between them. The CDR3 DNA sequence: TGTGCCAGCAGCTCCCAAGTGACCGGAGCGCCCCAGCATTTT. This translates into CASSSQVTGAPQHF.

This clonotype appeared many times. The V gene is TRBV11-2, the J gene TRBJ2-7; a possible D gene is TRBD1 (5 bases). The germline V gene has CDR1 SGHAT and CDR2 FQNNGV. The CDR3 is made up of 15 amino acids. V dropped 1 base and J dropped 5 bases, with 15 bases sitting between them. CDR3 in amino acids: CASSLVFRAPNEQYF. The CDR3, as DNA: TGTGCCAGCAGCTTAGTGTTCAGGGCTCCTAACGAGCAGTACTTC.

This clonotype was observed many times. This chain uses TRBV11-3 with TRBJ2-1, with D perhaps being TRBD1 or TRBD2 (5 bases each). Germline V CDR1 and CDR2: SGHNT, YENEEA. Trimming stripped 4 bases from V and 15 bases from J, with 16 bases between. The CDR3 is 12 residues long. The CDR3 DNA reads as TGTGCCAGCAGCTCGAGGGGTCTGGATCGGTTCTTC. It translates to CASSSRGLDRFF.

In this sample, this clonotype turned up many times. The V gene is TRBV7-8, the J gene TRBJ2-1; 8 bases match TRBD1. CDR1 is SGHVS and CDR2 is FQNEAQ in the germline V gene. Trimming removed 1 base from V and 2 bases from J; junction bases left unmatched: 4. This CDR3 has 16 residues. In DNA, the CDR3 is TGTGCCAGCAGCTTAGAACGGGGACAGGCCTACAATGAGCAGTTCTTC. Translation gives CASSLERGQAYNEQFF.

This sequence joins TRBV11-1 and TRBJ2-2, with 11 bases fitting TRBD2. The junction had 6 bases not matched to a gene; V was cut back by 5 bases and J by 4 bases. Germline-derived CDR1 and CDR2 are SGHAT and FQDESV (reference sequence). This CDR3 has 16 residues. CDR3 sequence reads: CASSAELAGVTGELFF. Here the CDR3 DNA reads TGTGCCAGCAGCGCGGAACTAGCGGGAGTCACCGGGGAGCTGTTTTTT.

The sample holds many counts of this clonotype. V usage is TRBV20-1 and J usage is TRBJ1-2; TRBD1 matches at 7 bases. Unmatched junction bases numbered 11, after V lost 6 bases and J lost 4 bases. The germline V gene encodes CDR1 DFQATT and CDR2 SNEGSKA (reference sequence). The CDR3 has 14 residues. CDR3 nucleotide sequence: TGCAGTGCCCTCTTAGACAGGGCGGGCTATGGCTACACCTTC. This sequence encodes CSALLDRAGYGYTF.

V is TRBV2 and J is TRBJ2-3, with TRBD2 identical over 13 bases. The CDR3 sequence is 19 residues long. The trim removed 6 bases at V and 2 bases at J, leaving 14 bases unmatched. From germline, CDR1 is SNHLY and CDR2 FYNNEI. CDR3 amino acids: CASSPPPRTSGGNTDTQYF. CDR3 coding DNA: TGTGCCAGCAGCCCACCACCAAGGACTAGCGGGGGAAACACAGATACGCAGTATTTT.

There are many counts of this clonotype. The chain carries TRBV10-3 and TRBJ2-2; the D call may be TRBD1 or TRBD2 (5 bases each). Trimming pared 4 bases from V and 5 bases from J, leaving 11 bases between. CDR1 is ENHRY and CDR2 is SYGVKD in the germline V gene. The CDR3 has 14 amino acids. Here the CDR3 reads CAISARDLTGELFF. CDR3 DNA: TGTGCCATCAGTGCCAGGGACCTGACCGGGGAGCTGTTTTTT.

This clonotype was observed at least ten times. V is TRBV20-1 and J is TRBJ1-5; possible D gene TRBD1, 5 bases. V lost 3 bases and J lost 0, with 9 bases in between. The CDR3 is 14 residues long. From germline, CDR1 is DFQATT and CDR2 SNEGSKA (reference sequence). This CDR3 reads CSARTAYSNQPQHF. DNA for the CDR3: TGCAGTGCTAGGACAGCTTATAGCAATCAGCCCCAGCATTTT.

CDR3 DNA sequence: TGTGCCAGCAGCCGAGGGACATCGGCCGGCTACACCTTC. As protein: CASSRGTSAGYTF. This chain connects TRBV6-1 to TRBJ1-2; possibly TRBD1 for D (6 bases). Germline V gene sequence: CDR1 MNHNS, CDR2 SASEGT. The CDR3 extends over 13 amino acids. V was cut by 6 bases and J by 8 bases, with 16 bases left in between.

This clonotype has a count of ten or more. The gene calls are TRBV24-1 and TRBJ1-1; D is possibly TRBD1 (5 bases). The CDR3 loop spans 14 amino acids. V gave up 2 bases and J gave up 10 bases, with 16 bases separating them. Germline-derived CDR1 and CDR2 are KGHDR and SFDVKD. The DNA of the CDR3 is TGTGCCACCAGTGATTCGGGGGGGTTTCTAGGAGCTTTCTTT. Translated: CATSDSGGFLGAFF.

This clonotype was detected many times. The chain is built from TRBV6-1 and TRBJ2-3; D is ambiguous. The V gene lost 4 bases and the J gene lost 0 bases, with 17 bases spanning the gap. There are 17 residues in the CDR3. The germline CDR1 and CDR2 sequences are MNHNS and SASEGT. CDR3 coding DNA: TGTGCCAGCAGTGGGGTGAGGTCGGGCCCTAGCACAGATACGCAGTATTTT. Translating gives CASSGVRSGPSTDTQYF.

The chain uses TRBV18 and TRBJ1-3; D remains unclear. The V gene's germline CDR1 is KGHSH and CDR2 LQKENI. V dropped 3 bases and J dropped 3 bases, with 12 bases sitting between them. This CDR3 is built from 15 residues. CDR3 residues: CASSPLEVFGNTIYF. DNA for the CDR3: TGTGCCAGCTCACCGCTCGAGGTTTTTGGAAACACCATATATTTT.

In its sample, this clonotype was seen many times. The rearrangement joins TRBV27 to TRBJ2-7, with TRBD2 matching 14 bases. CDR1 is MNHEY and CDR2 is SMNVEV in the germline V gene (reference sequence). This CDR3 comprises 18 residues. The V and J ends lost 5 bases and 7 bases, in that order; junction bases with no gene match: 16. CDR3 nucleotides: TGTGCCAGCAGTGCTCGGACTAGCGGGAGGCCCGGGTTTTGGGAGCAGTACTTC. Translation gives CASSARTSGRPGFWEQYF.

This clonotype was picked up one time. V is TRBV13 and J is TRBJ2-5, with 9 bases that match TRBD1. V lost 0 bases to trimming and J lost 5 bases; unmatched junction nucleotides: 10. Germline V gives CDR1 PRHDT, CDR2 FYEKMQ (reference sequence). The CDR3 loop spans 17 amino acids. This chain's CDR3 is CASSLGLTDRGGETQYF. The CDR3 bases are TGTGCCAGCAGCTTAGGACTCACGGACAGGGGCGGGGAGACCCAGTACTTC. Filled out from reference TRBV13 and TRBJ2-5, the complete variable domain reads AAGVIQSPRHLIKEKRETATLKCYPIPRHDTVYWYQQGPGQDPQFLISFYEKMQSDKGSIPDRFSAQQFSDYHSELNMSSLELGDSALYFCASSLGLTDRGGETQYFGPGTRLLVL.

This chain joins TRBV7-3 and TRBJ2-3; possible D gene TRBD2, 5 bases. V lost 5 bases and J 6 bases, leaving 12 bases between the germline ends. This CDR3 has 13 amino acids. Germline V gene sequence: CDR1 SGHTA, CDR2 FQGTGA. CDR3 nucleotides: TGTGCCAGCAGCCCGTCTAGGGAGGATACGCAGTATTTT. This encodes CASSPSREDTQYF.